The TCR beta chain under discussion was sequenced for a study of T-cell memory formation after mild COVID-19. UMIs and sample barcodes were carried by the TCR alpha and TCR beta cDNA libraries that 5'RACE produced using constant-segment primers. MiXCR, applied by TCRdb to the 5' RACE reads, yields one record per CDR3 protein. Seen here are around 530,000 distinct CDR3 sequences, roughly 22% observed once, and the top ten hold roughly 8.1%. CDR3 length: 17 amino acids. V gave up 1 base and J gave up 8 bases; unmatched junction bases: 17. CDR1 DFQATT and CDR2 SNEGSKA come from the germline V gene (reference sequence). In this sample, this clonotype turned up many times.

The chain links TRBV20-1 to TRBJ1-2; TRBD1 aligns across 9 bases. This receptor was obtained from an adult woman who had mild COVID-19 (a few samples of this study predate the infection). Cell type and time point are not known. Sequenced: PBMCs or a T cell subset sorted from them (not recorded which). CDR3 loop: CSARAPNSDRGPRGYTF. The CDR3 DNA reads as TGCAGTGCTAGAGCCCCGAATTCGGACAGGGGACCCAGAGGCTACACCTTC.